This T cell receptor (beta chain) was sequenced during a study of cytomegalovirus exposure and HLA in healthy donors. Germline V gene data show CDR1 as ENHRY and CDR2 as SYGVKD. The CDR3 is 13 amino acids. V lost 1 base, J lost 8 bases, and 2 bases stayed unmatched. This clone has only a few counts. A multiplex PCR was run with 60 Vbeta primers and 13 Jbeta primers. Libraries were prepared by immunoSEQ multiplex PCR; TCRdb keeps only in-frame clonotypes and omits some of them. The sample has under 200,000 clones, 76% seen once. V gene TRBV10-3 combines with J gene TRBJ2-1; 7 bases agree with TRBD1. The sequencing input was PBMCs. The clonotype was recovered from a female donor in good health and CMV-seronegative. Written as DNA, the CDR3 is TGTGCCATCAGTGAGTTAGGGGGCTATGAGCAGTTCTTC. It specifies CAISELGGYEQFF.